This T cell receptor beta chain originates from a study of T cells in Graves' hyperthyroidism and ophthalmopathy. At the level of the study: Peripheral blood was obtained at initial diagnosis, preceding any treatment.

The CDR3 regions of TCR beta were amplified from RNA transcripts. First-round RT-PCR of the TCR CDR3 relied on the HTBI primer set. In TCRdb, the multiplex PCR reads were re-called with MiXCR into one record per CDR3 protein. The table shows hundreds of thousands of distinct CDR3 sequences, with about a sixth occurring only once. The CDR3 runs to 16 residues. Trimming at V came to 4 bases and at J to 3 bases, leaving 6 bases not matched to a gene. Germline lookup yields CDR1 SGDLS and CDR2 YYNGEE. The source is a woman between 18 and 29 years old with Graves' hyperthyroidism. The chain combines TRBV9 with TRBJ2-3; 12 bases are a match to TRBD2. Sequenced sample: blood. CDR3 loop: CASSSTTSGSTDTQYF. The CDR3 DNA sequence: TGTGCCAGCAGCTCAACGACTAGCGGGAGTACAGATACGCAGTATTTT. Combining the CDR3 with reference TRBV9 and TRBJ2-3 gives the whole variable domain DSGVTQTPKHLITATGQRVTLRCSPRSGDLSVYWYQQSLDQGLQFLIQYYNGEERAKGNILERFSAQQFPDLHSELNLSSLELGDSALYFCASSSTTSGSTDTQYFGPGTRLTVL.